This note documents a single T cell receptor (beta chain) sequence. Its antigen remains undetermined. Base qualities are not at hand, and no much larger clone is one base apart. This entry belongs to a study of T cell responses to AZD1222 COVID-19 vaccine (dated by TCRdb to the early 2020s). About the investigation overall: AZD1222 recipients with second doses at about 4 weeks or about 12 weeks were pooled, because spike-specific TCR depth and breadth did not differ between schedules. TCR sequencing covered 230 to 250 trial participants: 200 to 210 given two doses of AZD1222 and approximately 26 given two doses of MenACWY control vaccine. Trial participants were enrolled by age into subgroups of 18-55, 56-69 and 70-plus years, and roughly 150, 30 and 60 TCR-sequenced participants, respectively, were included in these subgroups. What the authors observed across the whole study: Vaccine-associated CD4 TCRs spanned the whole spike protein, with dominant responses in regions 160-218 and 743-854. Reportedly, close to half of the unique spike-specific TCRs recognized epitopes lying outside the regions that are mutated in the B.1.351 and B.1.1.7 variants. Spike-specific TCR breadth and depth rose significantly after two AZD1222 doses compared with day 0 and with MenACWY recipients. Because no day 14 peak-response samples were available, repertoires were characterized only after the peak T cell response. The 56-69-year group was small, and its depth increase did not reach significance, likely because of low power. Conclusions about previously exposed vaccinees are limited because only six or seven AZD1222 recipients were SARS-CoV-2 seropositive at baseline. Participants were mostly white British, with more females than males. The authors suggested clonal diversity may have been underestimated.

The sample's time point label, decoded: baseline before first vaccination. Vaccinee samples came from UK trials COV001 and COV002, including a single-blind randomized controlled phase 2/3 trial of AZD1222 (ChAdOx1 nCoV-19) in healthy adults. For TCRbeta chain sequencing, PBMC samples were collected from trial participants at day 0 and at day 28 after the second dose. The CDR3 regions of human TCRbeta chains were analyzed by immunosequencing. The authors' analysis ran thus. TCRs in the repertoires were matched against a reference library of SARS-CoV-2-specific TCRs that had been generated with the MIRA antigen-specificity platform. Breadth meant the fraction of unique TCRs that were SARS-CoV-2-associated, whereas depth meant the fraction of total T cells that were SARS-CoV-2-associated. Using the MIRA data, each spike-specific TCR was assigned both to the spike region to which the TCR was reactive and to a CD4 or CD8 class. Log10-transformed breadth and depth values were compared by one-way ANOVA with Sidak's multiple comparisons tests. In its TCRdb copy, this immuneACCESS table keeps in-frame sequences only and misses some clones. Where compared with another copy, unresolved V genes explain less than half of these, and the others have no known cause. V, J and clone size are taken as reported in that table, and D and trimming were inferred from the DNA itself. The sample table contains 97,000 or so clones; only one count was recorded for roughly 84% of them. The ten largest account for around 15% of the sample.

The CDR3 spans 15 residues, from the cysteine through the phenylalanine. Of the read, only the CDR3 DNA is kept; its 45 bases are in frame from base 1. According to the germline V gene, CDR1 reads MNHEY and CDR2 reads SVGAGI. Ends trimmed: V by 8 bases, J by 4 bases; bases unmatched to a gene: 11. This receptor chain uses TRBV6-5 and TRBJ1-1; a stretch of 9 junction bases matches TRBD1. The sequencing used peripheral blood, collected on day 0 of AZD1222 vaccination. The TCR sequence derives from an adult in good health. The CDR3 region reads CASGLRTGVATEAFF. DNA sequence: TGTGCCAGCGGCCTTCGGACAGGGGTGGCCACTGAAGCTTTCTTT.